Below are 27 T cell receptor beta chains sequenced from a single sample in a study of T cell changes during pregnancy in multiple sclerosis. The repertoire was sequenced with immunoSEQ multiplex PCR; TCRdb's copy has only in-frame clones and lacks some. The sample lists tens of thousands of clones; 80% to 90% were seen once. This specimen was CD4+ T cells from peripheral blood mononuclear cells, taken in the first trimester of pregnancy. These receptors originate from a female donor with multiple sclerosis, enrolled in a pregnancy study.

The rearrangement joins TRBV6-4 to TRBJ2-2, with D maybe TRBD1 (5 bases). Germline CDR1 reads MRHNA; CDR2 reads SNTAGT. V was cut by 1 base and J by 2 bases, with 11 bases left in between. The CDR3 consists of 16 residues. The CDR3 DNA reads TGTGCCAGCAGTGACTTTCCGACAGACAACACCGGGGAGCTGTTTTTT. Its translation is CASSDFPTDNTGELFF.

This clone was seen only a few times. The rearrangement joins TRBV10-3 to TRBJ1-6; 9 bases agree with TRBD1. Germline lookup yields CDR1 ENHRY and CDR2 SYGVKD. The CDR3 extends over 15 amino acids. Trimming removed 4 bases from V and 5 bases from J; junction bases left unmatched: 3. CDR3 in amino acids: CAISAWTGDNSPLHF. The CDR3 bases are TGTGCCATCAGTGCATGGACAGGGGATAATTCACCCCTCCACTTT.

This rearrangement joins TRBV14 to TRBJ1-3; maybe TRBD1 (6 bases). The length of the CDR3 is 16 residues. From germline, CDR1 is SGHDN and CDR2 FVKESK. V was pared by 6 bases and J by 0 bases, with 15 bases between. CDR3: CASSRTGPISGNTIYF. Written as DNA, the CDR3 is TGTGCCAGCAGTCGTACAGGGCCCATCTCTGGAAACACCATATATTTT. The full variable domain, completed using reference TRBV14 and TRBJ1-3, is EAGVTQFPSHSVIEKGQTVTLRCDPISGHDNLYWYRRVMGKEIKFLLHFVKESKQDESGMPNNRFLAERTGGTYSTLKVQPAELEDSGVYFCASSRTGPISGNTIYFGEGSWLTVV.

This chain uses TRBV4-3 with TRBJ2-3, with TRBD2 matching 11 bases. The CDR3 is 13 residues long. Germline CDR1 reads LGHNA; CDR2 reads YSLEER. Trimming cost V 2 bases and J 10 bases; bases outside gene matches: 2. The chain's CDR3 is CASSQTSGGPQYF. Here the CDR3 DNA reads TGCGCCAGCAGCCAAACTAGCGGGGGCCCGCAGTATTTT.

In DNA form, the CDR3 reads TGTGCCAGCAGCTCCGACGGGGAATATCAGCCCCAGCATTTT. Translated: CASSSDGEYQPQHF. The rearrangement links TRBV27 to TRBJ1-5; D is ambiguous. From germline, CDR1 is MNHEY and CDR2 SMNVEV (reference sequence). V lost 6 bases and J lost 5, with 14 bases in between. The CDR3 contains 14 residues.

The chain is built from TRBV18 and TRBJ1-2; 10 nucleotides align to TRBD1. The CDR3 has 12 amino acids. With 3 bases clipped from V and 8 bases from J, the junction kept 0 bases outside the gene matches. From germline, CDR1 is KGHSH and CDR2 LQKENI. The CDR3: CASSPTGGGYTF. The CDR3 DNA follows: TGTGCCAGCTCACCGACAGGGGGCGGCTACACCTTC.

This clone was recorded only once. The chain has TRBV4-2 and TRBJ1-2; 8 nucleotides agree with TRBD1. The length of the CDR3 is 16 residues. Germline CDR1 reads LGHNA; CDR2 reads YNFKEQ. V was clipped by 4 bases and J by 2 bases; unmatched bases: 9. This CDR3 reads CASSRGTGAKNYGYTF. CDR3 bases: TGTGCCAGCAGCCGCGGGACAGGCGCTAAAAACTATGGCTACACCTTC.

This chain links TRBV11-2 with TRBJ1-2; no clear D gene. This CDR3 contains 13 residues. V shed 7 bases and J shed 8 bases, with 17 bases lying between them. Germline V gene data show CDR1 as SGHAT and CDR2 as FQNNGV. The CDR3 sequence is CASTPGGFSGYTF. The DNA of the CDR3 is TGTGCCAGCACCCCGGGTGGGTTCAGCGGCTACACCTTC.

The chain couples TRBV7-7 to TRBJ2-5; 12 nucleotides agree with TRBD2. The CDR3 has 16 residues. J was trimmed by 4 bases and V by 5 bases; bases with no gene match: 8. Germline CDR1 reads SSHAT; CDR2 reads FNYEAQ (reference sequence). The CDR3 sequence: CASSPLAGGPGETQYF. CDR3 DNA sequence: TGTGCCAGCAGCCCCCTAGCGGGAGGGCCGGGAGAGACCCAGTACTTC.

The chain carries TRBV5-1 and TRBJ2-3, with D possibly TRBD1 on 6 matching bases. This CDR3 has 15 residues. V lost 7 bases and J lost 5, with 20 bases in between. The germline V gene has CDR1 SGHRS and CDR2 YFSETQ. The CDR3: CASSLSRTVQDTQYF. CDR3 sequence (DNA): TGCGCCAGCTCCCTTTCCCGGACAGTTCAAGATACGCAGTATTTT.

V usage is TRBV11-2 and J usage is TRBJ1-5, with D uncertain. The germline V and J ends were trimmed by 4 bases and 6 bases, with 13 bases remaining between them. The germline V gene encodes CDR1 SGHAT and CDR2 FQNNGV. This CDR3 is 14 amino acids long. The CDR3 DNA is TGTGCCAGCAGCTACGCTTACCCCAGTCAGCCCCAGCATTTT. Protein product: CASSYAYPSQPQHF.

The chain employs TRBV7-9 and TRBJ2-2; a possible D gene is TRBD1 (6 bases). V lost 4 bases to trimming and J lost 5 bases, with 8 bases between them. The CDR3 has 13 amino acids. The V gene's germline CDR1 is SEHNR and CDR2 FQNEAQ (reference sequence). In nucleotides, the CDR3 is TGTGCCAGCAGCTACGGACAGACCGGGGAGCTGTTTTTT. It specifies CASSYGQTGELFF. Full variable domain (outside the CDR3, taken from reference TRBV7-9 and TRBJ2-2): DTGVSQNPRHKITKRGQNVTFRCDPISEHNRLYWYRQTLGQGPEFLTYFQNEAQLEKSRLLSDRFSAERPKGSFSTLEIQRTEQGDSAMYLCASSYGQTGELFFGEGSRLTVL.

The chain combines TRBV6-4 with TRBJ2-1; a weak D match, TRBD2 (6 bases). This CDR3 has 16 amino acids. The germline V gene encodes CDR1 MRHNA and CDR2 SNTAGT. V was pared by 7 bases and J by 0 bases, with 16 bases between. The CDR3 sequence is CASTPGRENSYNEQFF. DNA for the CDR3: TGTGCCAGCACCCCGGGCCGGGAGAACTCCTACAATGAGCAGTTCTTC.

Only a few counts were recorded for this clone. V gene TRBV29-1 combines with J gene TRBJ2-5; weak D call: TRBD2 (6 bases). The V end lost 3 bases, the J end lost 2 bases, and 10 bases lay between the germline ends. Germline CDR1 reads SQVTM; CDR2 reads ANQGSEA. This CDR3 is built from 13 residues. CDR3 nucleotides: TGCAGCGTTGATGCGGGACCACAAGAGACCCAGTACTTC. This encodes CSVDAGPQETQYF.

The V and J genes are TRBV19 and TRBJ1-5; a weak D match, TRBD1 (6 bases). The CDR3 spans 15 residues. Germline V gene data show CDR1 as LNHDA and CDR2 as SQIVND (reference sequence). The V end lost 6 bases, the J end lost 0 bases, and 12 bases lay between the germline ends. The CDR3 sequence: CASRRTAGSNQPQHF. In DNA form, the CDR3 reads TGTGCCAGTAGAAGGACAGCCGGTAGCAATCAGCCCCAGCATTTT.

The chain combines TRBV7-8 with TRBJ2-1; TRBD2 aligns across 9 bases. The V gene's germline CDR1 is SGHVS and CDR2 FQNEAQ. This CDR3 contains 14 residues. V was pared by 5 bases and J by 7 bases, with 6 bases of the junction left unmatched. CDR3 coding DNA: TGTGCCAGCAGCCCTACCCTAGCGGGGAATGAGCAGTTCTTC. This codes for CASSPTLAGNEQFF.

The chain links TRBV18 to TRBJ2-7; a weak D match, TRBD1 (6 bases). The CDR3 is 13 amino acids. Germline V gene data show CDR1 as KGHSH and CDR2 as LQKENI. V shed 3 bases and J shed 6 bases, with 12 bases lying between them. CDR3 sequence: CASSPGAAGEQYF. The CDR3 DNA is TGTGCCAGCTCACCGGGGGCAGCCGGCGAGCAGTACTTC. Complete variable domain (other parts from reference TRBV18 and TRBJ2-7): NAGVMQNPRHLVRRRGQEARLRCSPMKGHSHVYWYRQLPEEGLKFMVYLQKENIIDESGMPKERFSAEFPKEGPSILRIQQVVRGDSAAYFCASSPGAAGEQYFGPGTRLTVT.

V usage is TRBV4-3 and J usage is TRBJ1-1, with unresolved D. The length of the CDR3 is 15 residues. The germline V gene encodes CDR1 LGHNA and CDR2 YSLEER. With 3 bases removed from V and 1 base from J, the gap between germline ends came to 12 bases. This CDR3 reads CASSHDYKGNTEAFF. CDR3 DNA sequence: TGCGCCAGCAGCCATGACTATAAAGGGAACACTGAAGCTTTCTTT.

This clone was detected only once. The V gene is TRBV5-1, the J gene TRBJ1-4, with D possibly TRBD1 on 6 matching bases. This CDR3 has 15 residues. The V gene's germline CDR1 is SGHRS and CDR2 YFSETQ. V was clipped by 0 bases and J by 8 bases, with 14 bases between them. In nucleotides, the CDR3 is TGCGCCAGCAGCTTGGCCCTTGACAGGTCAGAAAAACTGTTTTTT. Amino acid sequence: CASSLALDRSEKLFF.

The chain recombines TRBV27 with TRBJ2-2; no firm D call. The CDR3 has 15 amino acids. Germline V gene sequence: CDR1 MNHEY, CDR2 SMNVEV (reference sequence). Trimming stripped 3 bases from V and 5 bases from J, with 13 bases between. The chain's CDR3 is CASSLSARRTGELFF. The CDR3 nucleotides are TGTGCCAGCAGTTTGTCTGCTAGACGTACCGGGGAGCTGTTTTTT.

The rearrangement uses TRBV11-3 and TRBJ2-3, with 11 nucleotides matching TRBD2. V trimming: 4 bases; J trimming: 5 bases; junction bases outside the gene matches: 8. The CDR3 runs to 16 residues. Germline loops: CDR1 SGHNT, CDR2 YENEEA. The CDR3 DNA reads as TGTGCCAGCAGCTCCGGGTGGCTAGCGGGAGGAGATACGCAGTATTTT. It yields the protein CASSSGWLAGGDTQYF.

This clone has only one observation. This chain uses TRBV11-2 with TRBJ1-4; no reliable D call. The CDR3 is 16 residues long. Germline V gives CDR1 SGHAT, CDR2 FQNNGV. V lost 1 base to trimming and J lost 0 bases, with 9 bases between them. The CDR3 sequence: CASSLGPSATNEKLFF. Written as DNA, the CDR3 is TGTGCCAGCAGCTTAGGGCCGTCCGCAACTAATGAAAAACTGTTTTTT.

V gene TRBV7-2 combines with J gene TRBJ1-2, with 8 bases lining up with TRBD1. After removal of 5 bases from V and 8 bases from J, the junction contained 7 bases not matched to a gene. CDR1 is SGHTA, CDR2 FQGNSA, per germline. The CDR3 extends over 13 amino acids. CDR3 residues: CASSTGQGGGYTF. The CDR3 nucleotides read TGTGCCAGCAGCACTGGACAGGGAGGCGGCTACACCTTC.

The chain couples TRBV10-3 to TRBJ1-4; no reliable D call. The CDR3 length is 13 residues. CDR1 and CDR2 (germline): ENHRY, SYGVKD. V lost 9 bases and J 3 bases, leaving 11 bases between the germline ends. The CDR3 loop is CAIRDAANEKLFF. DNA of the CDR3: TGTGCCATACGGGATGCAGCTAATGAAAAACTGTTTTTT.

CDR3 protein: CASSTTGTEAFF. CDR3 DNA sequence: TGTGCCAGCAGTACCACAGGGACTGAAGCTTTCTTT. The chain is built from TRBV27 and TRBJ1-1, with D possibly being TRBD1 (6 bases). This CDR3 spans 12 amino acids. From germline, CDR1 is MNHEY and CDR2 SMNVEV (reference sequence). V shed 5 bases and J shed 5 bases, with 9 bases lying between them.

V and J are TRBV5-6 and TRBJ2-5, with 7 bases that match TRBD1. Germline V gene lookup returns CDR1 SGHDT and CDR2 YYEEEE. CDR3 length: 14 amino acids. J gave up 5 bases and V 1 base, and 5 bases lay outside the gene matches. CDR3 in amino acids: CASSLNRGAETQYF. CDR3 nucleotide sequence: TGTGCCAGCAGCTTGAACAGGGGAGCCGAGACCCAGTACTTC.

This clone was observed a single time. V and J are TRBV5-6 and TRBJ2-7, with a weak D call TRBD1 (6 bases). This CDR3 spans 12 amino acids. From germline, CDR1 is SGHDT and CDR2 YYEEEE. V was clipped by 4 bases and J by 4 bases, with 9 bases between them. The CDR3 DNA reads TGTGCCAGCAGCGCACAGGGATACGAGCAGTACTTC. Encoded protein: CASSAQGYEQYF.